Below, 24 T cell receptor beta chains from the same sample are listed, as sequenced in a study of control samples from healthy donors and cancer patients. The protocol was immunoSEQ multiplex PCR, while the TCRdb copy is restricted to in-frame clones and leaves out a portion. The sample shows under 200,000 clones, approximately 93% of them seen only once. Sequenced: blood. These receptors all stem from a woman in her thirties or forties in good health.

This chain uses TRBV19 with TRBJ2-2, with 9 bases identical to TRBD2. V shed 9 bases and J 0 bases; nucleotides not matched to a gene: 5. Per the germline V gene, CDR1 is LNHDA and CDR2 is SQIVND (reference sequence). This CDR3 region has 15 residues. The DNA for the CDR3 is TGTGCCAGCCAGACTAGCGGTGCGAACACCGGGGAGCTGTTTTTT. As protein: CASQTSGANTGELFF. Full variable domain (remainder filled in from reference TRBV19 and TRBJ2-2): DGGITQSPKYLFRKEGQNVTLSCEQNLNHDAMYWYRQDPGQGLRLIYYSQIVNDFQKGDIAEGYSVSREKKESFPLTVTSAQKNPTAFYLCASQTSGANTGELFFGEGSRLTVL.

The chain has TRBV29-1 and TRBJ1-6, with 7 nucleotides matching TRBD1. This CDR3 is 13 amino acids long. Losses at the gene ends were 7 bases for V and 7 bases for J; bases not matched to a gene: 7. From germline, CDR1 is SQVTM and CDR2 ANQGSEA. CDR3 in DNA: TGCAGCGCTACCCGGGACAGAAATTCACCCCTCCACTTT. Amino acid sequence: CSATRDRNSPLHF.

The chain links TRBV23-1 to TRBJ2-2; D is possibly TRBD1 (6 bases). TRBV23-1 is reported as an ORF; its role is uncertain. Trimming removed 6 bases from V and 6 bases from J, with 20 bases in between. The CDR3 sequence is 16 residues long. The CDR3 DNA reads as TGCGCCAGCAGCCTAACCAGGGGTTCTCCCCCCGGGGAGCTGTTTTTT. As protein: CASSLTRGSPPGELFF.

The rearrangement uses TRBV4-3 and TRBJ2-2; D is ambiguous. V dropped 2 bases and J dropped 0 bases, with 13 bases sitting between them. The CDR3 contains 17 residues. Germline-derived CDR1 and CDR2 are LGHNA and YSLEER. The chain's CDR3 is CASSQSRTDPNTGELFF. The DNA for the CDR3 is TGCGCCAGCAGCCAAAGCCGGACGGACCCGAACACCGGGGAGCTGTTTTTT.

DNA for the CDR3: TGTGCCAGCAGTGAGGGAAGTAGCAATCAGCCCCAGCATTTT. This translates into CASSEGSSNQPQHF. The chain carries TRBV11-2 and TRBJ1-5, with unresolved D. CDR1 SGHAT and CDR2 FQNNGV come from the germline V gene. Trimming pared 6 bases from V and 0 bases from J, leaving 9 bases between. The CDR3 covers 14 residues.

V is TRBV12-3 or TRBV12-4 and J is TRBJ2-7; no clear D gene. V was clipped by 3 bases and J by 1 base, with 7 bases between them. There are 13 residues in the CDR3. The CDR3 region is CASSFSRSYEQYF. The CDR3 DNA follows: TGTGCCAGCAGTTTCTCTAGGTCCTACGAGCAGTACTTC.

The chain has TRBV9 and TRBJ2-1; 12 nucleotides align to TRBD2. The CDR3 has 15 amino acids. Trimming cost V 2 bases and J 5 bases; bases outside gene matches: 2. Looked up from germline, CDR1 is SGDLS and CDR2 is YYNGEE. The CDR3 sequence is CASSVRLAGDNEQFF. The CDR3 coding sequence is TGTGCCAGCAGCGTCAGACTAGCGGGAGACAATGAGCAGTTCTTC.

The CDR3 sequence: CASNIAAGAAYEQYF. For the CDR3, the DNA is TGTGCCAGTAATATCGCGGCGGGAGCAGCGTACGAGCAGTACTTC. The V gene is TRBV6-5, the J gene TRBJ2-7; 7 nucleotides line up with TRBD2. The V gene's germline CDR1 is MNHEY and CDR2 SVGAGI. The CDR3 totals 15 residues. The trim removed 9 bases at V and 4 bases at J, leaving 15 bases unmatched.

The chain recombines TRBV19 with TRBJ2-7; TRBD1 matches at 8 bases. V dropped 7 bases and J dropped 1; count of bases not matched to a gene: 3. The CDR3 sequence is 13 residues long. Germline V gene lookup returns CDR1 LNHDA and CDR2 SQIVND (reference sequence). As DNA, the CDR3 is TGTGCCAGTACTGACAGGGGATCCTACGAGCAGTACTTC. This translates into CASTDRGSYEQYF. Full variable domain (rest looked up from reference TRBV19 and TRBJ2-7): DGGITQSPKYLFRKEGQNVTLSCEQNLNHDAMYWYRQDPGQGLRLIYYSQIVNDFQKGDIAEGYSVSREKKESFPLTVTSAQKNPTAFYLCASTDRGSYEQYFGPGTRLTVT.

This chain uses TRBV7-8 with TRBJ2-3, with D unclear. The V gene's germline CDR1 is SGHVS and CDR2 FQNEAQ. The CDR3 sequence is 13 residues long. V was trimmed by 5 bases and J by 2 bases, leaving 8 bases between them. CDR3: CASSKGITDTQYF. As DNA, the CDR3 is TGTGCCAGCAGCAAAGGGATCACAGATACGCAGTATTTT.

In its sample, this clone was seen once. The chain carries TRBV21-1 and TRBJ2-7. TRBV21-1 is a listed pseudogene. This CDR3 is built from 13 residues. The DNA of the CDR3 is TGTGCCAGCAGCACAGGGACCTCCTACGAGCAGTACTTC. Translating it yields CASSTGTSYEQYF.

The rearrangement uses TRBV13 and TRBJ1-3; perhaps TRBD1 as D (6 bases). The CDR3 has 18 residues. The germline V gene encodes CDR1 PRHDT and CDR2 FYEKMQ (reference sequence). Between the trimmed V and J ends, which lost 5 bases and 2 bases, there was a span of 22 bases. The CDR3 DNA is TGTGCCAGCAGCCTAACATTGCGCCAGGGACAAACTGGAAACACCATATATTTT. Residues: CASSLTLRQGQTGNTIYF.

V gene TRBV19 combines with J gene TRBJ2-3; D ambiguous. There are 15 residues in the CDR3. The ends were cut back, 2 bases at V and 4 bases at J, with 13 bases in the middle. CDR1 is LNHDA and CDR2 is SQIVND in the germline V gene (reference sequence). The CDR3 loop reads CASSISRNGADTQYF. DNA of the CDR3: TGTGCCAGTAGTATATCGCGGAATGGGGCAGATACGCAGTATTTT.

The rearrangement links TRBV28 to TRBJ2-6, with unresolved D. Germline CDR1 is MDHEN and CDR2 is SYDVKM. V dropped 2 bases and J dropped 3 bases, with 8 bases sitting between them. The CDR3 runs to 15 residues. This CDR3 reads CASSLRVGGANVLTF. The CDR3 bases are TGTGCCAGCAGTTTACGGGTCGGTGGGGCCAACGTCCTGACTTTC.

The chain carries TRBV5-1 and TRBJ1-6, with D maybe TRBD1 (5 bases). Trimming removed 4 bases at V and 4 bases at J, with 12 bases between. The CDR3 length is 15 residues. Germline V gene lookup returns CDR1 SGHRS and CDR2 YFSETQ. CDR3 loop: CASSPDSYYNSPLHF. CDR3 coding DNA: TGCGCCAGCAGCCCAGACAGTTATTATAATTCACCCCTCCACTTT.

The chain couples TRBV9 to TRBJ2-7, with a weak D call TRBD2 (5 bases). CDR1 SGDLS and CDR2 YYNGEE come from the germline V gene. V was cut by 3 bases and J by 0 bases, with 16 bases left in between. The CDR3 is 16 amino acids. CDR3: CASSEGAGASSYEQYF. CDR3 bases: TGTGCCAGCAGCGAAGGTGCGGGCGCTAGCTCCTACGAGCAGTACTTC. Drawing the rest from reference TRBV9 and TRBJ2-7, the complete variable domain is DSGVTQTPKHLITATGQRVTLRCSPRSGDLSVYWYQQSLDQGLQFLIQYYNGEERAKGNILERFSAQQFPDLHSELNLSSLELGDSALYFCASSEGAGASSYEQYFGPGTRLTVT.

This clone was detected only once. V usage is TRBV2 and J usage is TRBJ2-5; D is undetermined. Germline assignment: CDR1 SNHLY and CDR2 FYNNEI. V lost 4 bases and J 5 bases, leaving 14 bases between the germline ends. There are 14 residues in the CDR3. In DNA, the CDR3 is TGTGCCAGCAGTGTTTTATCCACGGCGGAGACCCAGTACTTC. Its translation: CASSVLSTAETQYF.

The CDR3 DNA follows: TGTGCCATCAGTGAGGGGATGACATACAATGAGCAGTTCTTC. Translation gives CAISEGMTYNEQFF. This chain links TRBV10-3 with TRBJ2-1, with D hard to call. Trimming took off 2 bases at V and 4 bases at J, with 9 bases between the two ends. The CDR3 is made up of 14 amino acids. The germline V gene encodes CDR1 ENHRY and CDR2 SYGVKD.

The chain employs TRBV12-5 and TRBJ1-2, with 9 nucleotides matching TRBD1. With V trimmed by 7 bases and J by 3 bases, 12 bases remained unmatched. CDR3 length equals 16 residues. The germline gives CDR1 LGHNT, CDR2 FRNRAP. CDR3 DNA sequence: TGTGCTAGTGTATTAGGTGGGACAGGGTTGCACTATGGCTACACCTTC. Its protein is CASVLGGTGLHYGYTF.

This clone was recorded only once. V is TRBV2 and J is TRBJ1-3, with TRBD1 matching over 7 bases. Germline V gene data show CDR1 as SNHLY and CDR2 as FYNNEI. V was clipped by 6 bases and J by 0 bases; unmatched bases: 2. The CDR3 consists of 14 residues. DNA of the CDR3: TGTGCCAGCAGCAGGGGGAACTCTGGAAACACCATATATTTT. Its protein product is CASSRGNSGNTIYF.

CDR3 nucleotides: TGTGCCAGCAGCTTTTCTACAGGGGGCTCTCAGCCCCAGCATTTT. This encodes CASSFSTGGSQPQHF. J is TRBJ1-5 and V is TRBV7-8; 9 positions agree with TRBD1. With 3 bases clipped from V and 6 bases from J, the junction kept 6 bases outside the gene matches. CDR3 length: 15 amino acids. CDR1 is SGHVS, CDR2 FQNEAQ, per germline. Drawing the rest from reference TRBV7-8 and TRBJ1-5, the complete variable domain is GAGVSQSPRYKVAKRGQDVALRCDPISGHVSLFWYQQALGQGPEFLTYFQNEAQLDKSGLPSDRFFAERPEGSVSTLKIQRTQQEDSAVYLCASSFSTGGSQPQHFGDGTRLSIL.

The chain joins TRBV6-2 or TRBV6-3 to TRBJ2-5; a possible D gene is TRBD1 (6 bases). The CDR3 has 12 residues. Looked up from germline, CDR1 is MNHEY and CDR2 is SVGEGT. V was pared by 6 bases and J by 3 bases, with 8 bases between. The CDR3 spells CASSRTEETQYF. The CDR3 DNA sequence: TGTGCCAGCAGCCGGACAGAAGAGACCCAGTACTTC.

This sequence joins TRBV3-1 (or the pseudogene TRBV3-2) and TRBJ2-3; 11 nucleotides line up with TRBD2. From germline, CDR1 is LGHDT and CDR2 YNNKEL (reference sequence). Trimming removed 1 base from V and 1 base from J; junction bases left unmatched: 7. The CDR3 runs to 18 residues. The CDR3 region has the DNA TGTGCCAGCAGCCAAGTCCTTAGCGGGAGGGGAGGCACAGATACGCAGTATTTT. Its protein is CASSQVLSGRGGTDTQYF.

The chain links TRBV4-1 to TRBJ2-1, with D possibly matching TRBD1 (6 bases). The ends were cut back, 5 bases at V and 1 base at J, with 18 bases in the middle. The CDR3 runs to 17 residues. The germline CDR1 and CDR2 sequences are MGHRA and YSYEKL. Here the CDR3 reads CASSELQGPASYNEQFF. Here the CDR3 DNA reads TGCGCCAGCAGCGAACTACAGGGCCCGGCTTCCTACAATGAGCAGTTCTTC.